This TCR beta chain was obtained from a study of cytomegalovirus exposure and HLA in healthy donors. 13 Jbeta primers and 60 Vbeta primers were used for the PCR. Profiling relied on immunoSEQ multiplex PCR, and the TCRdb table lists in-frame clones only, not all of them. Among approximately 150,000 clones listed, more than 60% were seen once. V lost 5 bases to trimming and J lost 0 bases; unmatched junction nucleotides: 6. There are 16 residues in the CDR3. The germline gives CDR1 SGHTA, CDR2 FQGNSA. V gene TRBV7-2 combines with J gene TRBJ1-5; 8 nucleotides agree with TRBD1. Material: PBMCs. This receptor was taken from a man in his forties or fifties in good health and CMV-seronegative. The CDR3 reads CASSLTGGGSNQPQHF. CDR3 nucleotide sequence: TGTGCCAGCAGCCTCACAGGGGGGGGTAGCAATCAGCCCCAGCATTTT.